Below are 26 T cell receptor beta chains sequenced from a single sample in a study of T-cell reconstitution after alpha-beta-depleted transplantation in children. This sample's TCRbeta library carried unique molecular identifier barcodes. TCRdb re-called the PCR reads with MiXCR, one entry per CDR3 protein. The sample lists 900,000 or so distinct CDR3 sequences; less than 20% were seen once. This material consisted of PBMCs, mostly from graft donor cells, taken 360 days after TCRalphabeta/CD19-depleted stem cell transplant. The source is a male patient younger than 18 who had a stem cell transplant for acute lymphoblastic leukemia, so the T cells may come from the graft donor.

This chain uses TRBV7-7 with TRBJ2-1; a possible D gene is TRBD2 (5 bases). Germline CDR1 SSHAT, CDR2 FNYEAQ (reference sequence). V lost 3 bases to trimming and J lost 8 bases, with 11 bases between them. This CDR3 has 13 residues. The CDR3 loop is CASSFLEDYEQFF. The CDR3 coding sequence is TGTGCCAGCAGCTTCCTGGAGGACTATGAGCAGTTCTTC.

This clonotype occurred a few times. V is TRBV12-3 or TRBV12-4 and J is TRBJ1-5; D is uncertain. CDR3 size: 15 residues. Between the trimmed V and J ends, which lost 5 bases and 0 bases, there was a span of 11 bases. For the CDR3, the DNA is TGTGCCAGCAGTCGGTGGGGAGATAGCAATCAGCCCCAGCATTTT. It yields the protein CASSRWGDSNQPQHF.

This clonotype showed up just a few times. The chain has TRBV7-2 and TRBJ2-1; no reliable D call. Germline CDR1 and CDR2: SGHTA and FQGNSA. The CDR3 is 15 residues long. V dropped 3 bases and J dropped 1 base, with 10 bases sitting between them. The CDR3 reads CASSFRRVSYNEQFF. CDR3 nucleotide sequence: TGTGCCAGCAGCTTCCGAAGGGTTTCCTACAATGAGCAGTTCTTC.

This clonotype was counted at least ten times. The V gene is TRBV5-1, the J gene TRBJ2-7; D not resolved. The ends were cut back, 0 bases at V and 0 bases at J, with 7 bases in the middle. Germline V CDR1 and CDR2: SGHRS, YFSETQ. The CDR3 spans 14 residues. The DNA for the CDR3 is TGCGCCAGCAGCTTGGGGCTGATCTCCTACGAGCAGTACTTC. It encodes CASSLGLISYEQYF. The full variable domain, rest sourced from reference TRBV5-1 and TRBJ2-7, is KAGVTQTPRYLIKTRGQQVTLSCSPISGHRSVSWYQQTPGQGLQFLFEYFSETQRNKGNFPGRFSGRQFSNSRSEMNVSTLELGDSALYLCASSLGLISYEQYFGPGTRLTVT.

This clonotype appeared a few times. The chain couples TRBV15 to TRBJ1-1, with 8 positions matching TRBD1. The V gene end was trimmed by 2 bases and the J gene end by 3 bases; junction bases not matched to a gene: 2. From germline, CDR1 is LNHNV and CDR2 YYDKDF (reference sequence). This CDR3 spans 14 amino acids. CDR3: CATSRQGADTEAFF. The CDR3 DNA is TGTGCCACCAGCAGACAGGGGGCAGACACTGAAGCTTTCTTT.

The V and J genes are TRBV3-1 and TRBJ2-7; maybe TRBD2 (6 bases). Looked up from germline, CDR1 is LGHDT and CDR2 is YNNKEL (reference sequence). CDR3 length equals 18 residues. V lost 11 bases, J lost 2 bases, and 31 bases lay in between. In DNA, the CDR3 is TGTGCCTGCTGTCCGAATCCCGGTGGGACTTTATCGGCCTACGAGCAGTACTTC. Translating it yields CACCPNPGGTLSAYEQYF.

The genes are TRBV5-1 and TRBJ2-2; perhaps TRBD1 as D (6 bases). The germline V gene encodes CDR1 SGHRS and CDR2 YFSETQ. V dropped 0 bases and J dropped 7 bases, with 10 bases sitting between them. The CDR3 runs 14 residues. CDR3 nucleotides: TGCGCCAGCAGCTTGGCAGGGGTGGACGGGGAGCTGTTTTTT. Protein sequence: CASSLAGVDGELFF. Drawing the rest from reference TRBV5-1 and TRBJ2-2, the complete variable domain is KAGVTQTPRYLIKTRGQQVTLSCSPISGHRSVSWYQQTPGQGLQFLFEYFSETQRNKGNFPGRFSGRQFSNSRSEMNVSTLELGDSALYLCASSLAGVDGELFFGEGSRLTVL.

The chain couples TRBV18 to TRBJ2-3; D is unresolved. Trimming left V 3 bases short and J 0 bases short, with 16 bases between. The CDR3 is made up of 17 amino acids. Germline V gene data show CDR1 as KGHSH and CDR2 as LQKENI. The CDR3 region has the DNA TGTGCCAGCTCACCGGTCGGGTCGCAGATCAGCACAGATACGCAGTATTTT. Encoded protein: CASSPVGSQISTDTQYF.

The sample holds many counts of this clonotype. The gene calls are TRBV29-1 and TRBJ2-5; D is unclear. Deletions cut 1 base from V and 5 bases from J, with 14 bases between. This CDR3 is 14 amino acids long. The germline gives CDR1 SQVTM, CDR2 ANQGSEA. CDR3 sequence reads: CSVEGQLGRETQYF. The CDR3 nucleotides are TGCAGCGTTGAAGGGCAGTTAGGACGGGAGACCCAGTACTTC.

The CDR3 DNA is TGTGCCAGCAGCCAAGACGGGGGACTAGTGCCCTCCACAGATACGCAGTATTTT. It yields the protein CASSQDGGLVPSTDTQYF. The rearrangement joins TRBV14 to TRBJ2-3; TRBD2 agrees at 8 bases. The CDR3 contains 18 residues. The trim removed 0 bases at V and 2 bases at J, leaving 10 bases unmatched. The germline V gene has CDR1 SGHDN and CDR2 FVKESK.

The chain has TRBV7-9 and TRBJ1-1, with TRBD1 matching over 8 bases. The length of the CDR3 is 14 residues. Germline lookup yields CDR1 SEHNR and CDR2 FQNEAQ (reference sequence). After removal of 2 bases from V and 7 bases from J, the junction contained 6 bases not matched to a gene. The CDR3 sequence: CASSLSKTGVEAFF. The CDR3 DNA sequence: TGTGCCAGCAGCTTATCAAAGACAGGGGTTGAAGCTTTCTTT.

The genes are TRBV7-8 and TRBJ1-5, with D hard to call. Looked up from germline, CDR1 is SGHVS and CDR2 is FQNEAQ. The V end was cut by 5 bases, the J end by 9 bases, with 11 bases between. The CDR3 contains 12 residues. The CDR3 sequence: CASSPNPGPQHF. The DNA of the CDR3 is TGTGCCAGCAGCCCCAACCCTGGGCCCCAGCATTTT.

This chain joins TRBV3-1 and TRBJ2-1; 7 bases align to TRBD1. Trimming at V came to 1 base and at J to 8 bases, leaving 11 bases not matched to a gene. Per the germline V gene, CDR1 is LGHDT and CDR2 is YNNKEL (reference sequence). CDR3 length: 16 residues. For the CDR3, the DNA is TGTGCCAGCAGCCAAGCGACAGGGAGAGGCGTCCATGAGCAGTTCTTC. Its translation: CASSQATGRGVHEQFF.

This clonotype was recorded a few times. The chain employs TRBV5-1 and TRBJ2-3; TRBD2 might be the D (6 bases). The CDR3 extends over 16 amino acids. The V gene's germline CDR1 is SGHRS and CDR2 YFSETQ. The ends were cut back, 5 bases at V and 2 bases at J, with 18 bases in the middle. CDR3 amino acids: CASSSTPGLPTDTQYF. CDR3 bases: TGCGCCAGCAGTTCTACCCCGGGACTGCCCACAGATACGCAGTATTTT.

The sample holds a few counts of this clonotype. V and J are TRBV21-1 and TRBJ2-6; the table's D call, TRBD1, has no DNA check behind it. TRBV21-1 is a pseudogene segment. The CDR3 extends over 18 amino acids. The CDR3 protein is CASSKSYRGQSGANVLTF. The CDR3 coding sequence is TGTGCCAGCAGCAAATCCTACAGGGGGCAGTCCGGGGCCAACGTCCTGACTTTC.

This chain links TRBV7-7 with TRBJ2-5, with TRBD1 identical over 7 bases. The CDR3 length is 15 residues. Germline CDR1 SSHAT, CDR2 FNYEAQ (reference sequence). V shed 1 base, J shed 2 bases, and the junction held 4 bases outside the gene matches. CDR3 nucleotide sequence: TGTGCCAGCAGCTTAGGAGGGGGCGTACAAGAGACCCAGTACTTC. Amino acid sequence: CASSLGGGVQETQYF.

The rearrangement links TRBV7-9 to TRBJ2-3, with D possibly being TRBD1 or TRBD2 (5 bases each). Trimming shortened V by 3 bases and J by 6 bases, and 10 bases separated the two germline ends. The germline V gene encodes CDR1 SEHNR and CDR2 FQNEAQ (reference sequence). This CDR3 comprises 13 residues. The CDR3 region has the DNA TGTGCCAGCAGCTTCCCCAGGGACGATACGCAGTATTTT. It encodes CASSFPRDDTQYF.

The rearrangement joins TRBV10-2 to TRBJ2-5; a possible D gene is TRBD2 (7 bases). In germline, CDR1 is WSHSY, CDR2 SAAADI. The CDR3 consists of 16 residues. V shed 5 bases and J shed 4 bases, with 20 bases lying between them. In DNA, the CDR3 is TGCGCCAGCAGTAAGGGGGAGGGCCGATTAGGAGAGACCCAGTACTTC. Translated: CASSKGEGRLGETQYF.

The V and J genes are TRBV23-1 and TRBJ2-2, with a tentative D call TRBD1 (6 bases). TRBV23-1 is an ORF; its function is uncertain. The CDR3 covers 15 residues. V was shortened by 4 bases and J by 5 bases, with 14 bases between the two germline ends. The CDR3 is CASSPGQDWTGELFF. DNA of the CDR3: TGCGCCAGCAGTCCGGGACAAGACTGGACCGGGGAGCTGTTTTTT.

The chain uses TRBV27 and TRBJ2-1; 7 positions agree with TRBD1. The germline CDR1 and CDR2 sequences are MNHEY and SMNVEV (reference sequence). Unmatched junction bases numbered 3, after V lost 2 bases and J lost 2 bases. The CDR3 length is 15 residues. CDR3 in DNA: TGTGCCAGCAGTTTAGGGACAGTGGCCTACAATGAGCAGTTCTTC. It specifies CASSLGTVAYNEQFF.

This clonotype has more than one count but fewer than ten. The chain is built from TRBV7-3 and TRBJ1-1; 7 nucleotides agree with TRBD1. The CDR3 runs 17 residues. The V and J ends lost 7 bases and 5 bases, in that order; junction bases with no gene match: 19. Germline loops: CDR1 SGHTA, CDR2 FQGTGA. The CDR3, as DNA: TGTGCCAGCACCGCGCCCGTTCAGGGGGAGAATGGAACTGAAGCTTTCTTT. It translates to CASTAPVQGENGTEAFF.

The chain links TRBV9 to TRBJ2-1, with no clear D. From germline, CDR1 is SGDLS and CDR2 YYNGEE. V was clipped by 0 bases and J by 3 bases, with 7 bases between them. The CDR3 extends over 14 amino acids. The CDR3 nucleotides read TGTGCCAGCAGCGTAGGAGCTATCTACAATGAGCAGTTCTTC. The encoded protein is CASSVGAIYNEQFF.

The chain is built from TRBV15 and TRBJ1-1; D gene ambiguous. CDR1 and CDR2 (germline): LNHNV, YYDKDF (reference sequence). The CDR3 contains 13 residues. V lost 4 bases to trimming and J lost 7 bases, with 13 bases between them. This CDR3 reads CATSIGPTGEAFF. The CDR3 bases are TGTGCCACCAGCATCGGACCAACCGGTGAAGCTTTCTTT. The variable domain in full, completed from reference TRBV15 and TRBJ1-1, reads DAMVIQNPRYQVTQFGKPVTLSCSQTLNHNVMYWYQQKSSQAPKLLFHYYDKDFNNEADTPDNFQSRRPNTSFCFLDIRSPGLGDTAMYLCATSIGPTGEAFFGQGTRLTVV.

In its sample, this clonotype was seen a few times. The CDR3 here is CASGRVGGRNEQFF. CDR3 nucleotides: TGCGCCAGCGGAAGGGTTGGGGGGCGCAATGAGCAGTTCTTC. The rearrangement links TRBV5-1 to TRBJ2-1, with D perhaps TRBD1 or TRBD2 (6 bases each). CDR1 SGHRS and CDR2 YFSETQ come from the germline V gene. The V gene lost 7 bases and the J gene lost 6 bases, with 17 bases spanning the gap. This CDR3 comprises 14 residues.

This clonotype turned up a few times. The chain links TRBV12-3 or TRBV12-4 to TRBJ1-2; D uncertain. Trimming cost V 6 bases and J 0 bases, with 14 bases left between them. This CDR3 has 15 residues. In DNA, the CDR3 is TGTGCCAGCAGAGTCGCAGGAGCCGCTAACTATGGCTACACCTTC. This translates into CASRVAGAANYGYTF.

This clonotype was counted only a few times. In DNA form, the CDR3 reads TGTGCCAGTGGAAGAGTGGCGGGTGTGGGCTACGAGCAGTACTTC. Translation gives CASGRVAGVGYEQYF. The chain joins TRBV19 to TRBJ2-7; tentative D call: TRBD2 (5 bases). Germline values: CDR1 LNHDA, CDR2 SQIVND (reference sequence). Trimming took off 8 bases at V and 3 bases at J, with 20 bases between the two ends. The CDR3 covers 15 residues.